This record looks at one T cell receptor beta chain sequence and its context. Its antigen remains unknown. CDR3 size: 13 residues. Trimming removed 0 bases from V and 8 bases from J, with 10 bases in between. Germline CDR1 and CDR2: DFQATT and SNEGSKA (reference sequence). The data originate from a study of CD8 T cells in ankylosing spondylitis. General study results and limits: Made up of 7 to 9 highly homologous variants, a TCR beta motif appeared characteristic of ankylosing spondylitis blood.

One entry per CDR3 protein results from TCRdb running MiXCR on the 5' RACE reads. The sample contains approximately 540,000 distinct CDR3 sequences, approximately 12% of which appear only once. The material sequenced was blood, either unsorted or a sorted T cell fraction (not recorded which). V gene TRBV20-1 combines with J gene TRBJ1-4; D is uncertain. The origin of this receptor is a male donor with ankylosing spondylitis. CDR3 region: CSARDLGVEKLFF. The CDR3 region has the DNA TGCAGTGCTAGAGATCTGGGAGTCGAAAAACTGTTTTTT.